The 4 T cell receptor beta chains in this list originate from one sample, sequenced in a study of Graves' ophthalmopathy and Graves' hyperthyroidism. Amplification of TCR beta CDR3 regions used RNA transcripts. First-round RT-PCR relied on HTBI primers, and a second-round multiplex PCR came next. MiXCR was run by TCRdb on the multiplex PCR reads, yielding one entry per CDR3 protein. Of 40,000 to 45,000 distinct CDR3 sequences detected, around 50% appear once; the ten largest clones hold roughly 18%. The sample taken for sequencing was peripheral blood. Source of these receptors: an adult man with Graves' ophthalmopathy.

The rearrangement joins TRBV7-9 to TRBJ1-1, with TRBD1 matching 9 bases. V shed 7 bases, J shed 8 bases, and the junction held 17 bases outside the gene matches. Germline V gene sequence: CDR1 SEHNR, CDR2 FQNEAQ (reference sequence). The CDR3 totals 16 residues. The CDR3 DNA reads TGTGCCAGCATTGGGGTGACAGGGGGGGGGTGGAAAGAAGCTTTCTTT. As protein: CASIGVTGGGWKEAFF.

The CDR3 nucleotides read TGTGCCAGCAGCCGGAGACAGGGGTCCTACGAGCAGTACTTC. Encoded protein: CASSRRQGSYEQYF. This chain links TRBV7-2 with TRBJ2-7; 8 positions match TRBD1. The CDR3 contains 14 residues. The ends lost 5 bases at V and 1 base at J; junction bases unmatched: 4. Germline-derived CDR1 and CDR2 are SGHTA and FQGNSA.

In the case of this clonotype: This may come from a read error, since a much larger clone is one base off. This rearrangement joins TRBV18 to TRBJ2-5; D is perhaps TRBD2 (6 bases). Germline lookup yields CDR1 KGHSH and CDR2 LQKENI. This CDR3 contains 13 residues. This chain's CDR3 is CASSPPGRETLYF. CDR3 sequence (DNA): TGTGCCAGCTCACCACCGGGCCGGGAGACCCTGTACTTC.

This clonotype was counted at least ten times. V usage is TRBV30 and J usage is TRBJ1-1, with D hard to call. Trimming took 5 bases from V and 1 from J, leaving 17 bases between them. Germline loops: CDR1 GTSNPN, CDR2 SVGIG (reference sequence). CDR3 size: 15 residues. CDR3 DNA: TGTGCCTGGGCACGAGGGCCGAGAGGGAACACTGAAGCTTTCTTT. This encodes CAWARGPRGNTEAFF.